The present T cell receptor beta chain was sequenced within a study of T cell responses to AZD1222 COVID-19 vaccine. Measured with immunoSEQ multiplex PCR; TCRdb has only the in-frame clones, and not every one. The sample shows tens of thousands of clones, around three quarters of them seen only once. Per the germline V gene, CDR1 is SGHKS and CDR2 is YYEKEE (reference sequence). V dropped 5 bases and J dropped 1 base, with 9 bases sitting between them. The CDR3 runs 13 residues. The chain carries TRBV5-5 and TRBJ1-1; D is uncertain. The sequence was collected from an adult who received the AZD1222 COVID-19 vaccine. The sequencing used peripheral blood, collected 28 days after the second AZD1222 dose. The CDR3 loop is CASSFAENTEAFF. The CDR3 nucleotides read TGTGCCAGCAGTTTTGCAGAGAACACTGAAGCTTTCTTT.